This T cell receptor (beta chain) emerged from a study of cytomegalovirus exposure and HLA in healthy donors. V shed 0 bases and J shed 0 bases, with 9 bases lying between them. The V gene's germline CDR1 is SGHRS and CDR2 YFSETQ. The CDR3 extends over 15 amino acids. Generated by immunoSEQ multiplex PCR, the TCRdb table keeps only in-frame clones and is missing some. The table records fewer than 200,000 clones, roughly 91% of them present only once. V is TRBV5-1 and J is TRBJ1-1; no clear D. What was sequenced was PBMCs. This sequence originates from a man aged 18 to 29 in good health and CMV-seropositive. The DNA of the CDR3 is TGCGCCAGCAGCTTGGTAGGAGACTTGAACACTGAAGCTTTCTTT. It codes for CASSLVGDLNTEAFF.